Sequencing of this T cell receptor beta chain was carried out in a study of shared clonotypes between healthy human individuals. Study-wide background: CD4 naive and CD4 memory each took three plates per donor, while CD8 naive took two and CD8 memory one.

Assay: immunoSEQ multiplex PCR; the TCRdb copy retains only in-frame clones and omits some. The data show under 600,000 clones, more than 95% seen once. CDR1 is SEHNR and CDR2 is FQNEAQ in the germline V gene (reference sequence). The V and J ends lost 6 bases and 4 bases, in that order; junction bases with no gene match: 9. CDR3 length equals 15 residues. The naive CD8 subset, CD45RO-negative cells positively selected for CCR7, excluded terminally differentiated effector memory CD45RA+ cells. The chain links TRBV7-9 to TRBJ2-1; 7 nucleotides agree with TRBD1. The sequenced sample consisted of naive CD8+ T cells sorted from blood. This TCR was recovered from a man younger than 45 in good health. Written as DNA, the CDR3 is TGTGCCAGCAGGTTACCGGGACAGAAGTACAATGAGCAGTTCTTC. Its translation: CASRLPGQKYNEQFF. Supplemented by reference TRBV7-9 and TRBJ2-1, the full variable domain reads DTGVSQNPRHKITKRGQNVTFRCDPISEHNRLYWYRQTLGQGPEFLTYFQNEAQLEKSRLLSDRFSAERPKGSFSTLEIQRTEQGDSAMYLCASRLPGQKYNEQFFGPGTRLTVL.